One and the same sample provided the 6 T cell receptor beta chains below, sequenced in a study of Ad26.COV2.S vaccination and SARS-CoV-2 variants. The treatment is: 15 to 20 received Ad26.COV2.S at low or high dose, single or two shots; a few received placebo; per-sample allocation not given. The study sampled participants on day 63 after the first vaccine or placebo injection. Produced via immunoSEQ multiplex PCR; TCRdb's table is partial and in-frame only. The sample holds about 350,000 clones; 70% to 90% are singletons and the top ten take around 3%. The specimen was peripheral blood, collected in a trial of Ad26.COV2.S vaccine versus placebo. The origin of the receptors is a person between 18 and 60 years old who received the Ad26.COV2.S COVID-19 vaccine or a placebo.

The chain is built from TRBV28 and TRBJ2-5; D perhaps matches TRBD2 (6 bases). The V and J ends lost 5 bases and 7 bases respectively, with 14 bases between them. The CDR3 consists of 13 residues. CDR1 and CDR2 from the germline V gene are MDHEN and SYDVKM. CDR3 residues: CASSPPQGGTQYF. The CDR3 bases are TGTGCCAGCAGTCCCCCTCAGGGAGGGACCCAGTACTTC.

The chain carries TRBV29-1 and TRBJ1-1, with 7 positions matching TRBD1. Germline trimming cut 6 bases from V and 5 bases from J; bases unmatched to any gene: 9. The CDR3 has 13 residues. The germline gives CDR1 SQVTM, CDR2 ANQGSEA. This chain's CDR3 is CSVGTGEWTEAFF. In nucleotides, the CDR3 is TGCAGCGTCGGAACAGGGGAATGGACTGAAGCTTTCTTT.

This chain connects TRBV6-4 to TRBJ2-3, with TRBD1 matching 7 bases. This CDR3 contains 13 residues. After removal of 3 bases from V and 3 bases from J, the junction contained 0 bases not matched to a gene. Germline CDR1 reads MRHNA; CDR2 reads SNTAGT. The CDR3 loop is CASSEQGTDTQYF. In DNA form, the CDR3 reads TGTGCCAGCAGTGAACAGGGGACAGATACGCAGTATTTT.

The rearrangement links TRBV27 to TRBJ1-5; D is unclear. V lost 5 bases, J lost 6 bases, and 17 bases lay in between. The CDR3 has 15 amino acids. The V gene's germline CDR1 is MNHEY and CDR2 SMNVEV (reference sequence). CDR3 nucleotide sequence: TGTGCCAGCAGTCCCTCTCTGTGGTCCGGTCAGCCCCAGCATTTT. This gives the protein CASSPSLWSGQPQHF.

This clone has more than one count but fewer than ten. The chain couples TRBV7-2 to TRBJ2-7; D might be TRBD1 or TRBD2, each matching 6 bases. The CDR3 is made up of 15 amino acids. With 4 bases removed from V and 7 bases from J, the gap between germline ends came to 20 bases. Germline CDR1 reads SGHTA; CDR2 reads FQGNSA. CDR3 sequence: CASSSRAEGVREQYF. The DNA of the CDR3 is TGTGCCAGCAGCTCGAGGGCGGAGGGGGTAAGGGAGCAGTACTTC.

This clone was detected only a few times. The chain recombines TRBV4-3 with TRBJ1-2, with D maybe TRBD1 (6 bases). The germline V gene encodes CDR1 LGHNA and CDR2 YSLEER. V lost 2 bases, J lost 8 bases, and 18 bases lay in between. There are 15 residues in the CDR3. CDR3 protein: CASSQSKGGLEGYTF. Here the CDR3 DNA reads TGCGCCAGCAGCCAAAGCAAGGGGGGGCTTGAAGGCTACACCTTC.